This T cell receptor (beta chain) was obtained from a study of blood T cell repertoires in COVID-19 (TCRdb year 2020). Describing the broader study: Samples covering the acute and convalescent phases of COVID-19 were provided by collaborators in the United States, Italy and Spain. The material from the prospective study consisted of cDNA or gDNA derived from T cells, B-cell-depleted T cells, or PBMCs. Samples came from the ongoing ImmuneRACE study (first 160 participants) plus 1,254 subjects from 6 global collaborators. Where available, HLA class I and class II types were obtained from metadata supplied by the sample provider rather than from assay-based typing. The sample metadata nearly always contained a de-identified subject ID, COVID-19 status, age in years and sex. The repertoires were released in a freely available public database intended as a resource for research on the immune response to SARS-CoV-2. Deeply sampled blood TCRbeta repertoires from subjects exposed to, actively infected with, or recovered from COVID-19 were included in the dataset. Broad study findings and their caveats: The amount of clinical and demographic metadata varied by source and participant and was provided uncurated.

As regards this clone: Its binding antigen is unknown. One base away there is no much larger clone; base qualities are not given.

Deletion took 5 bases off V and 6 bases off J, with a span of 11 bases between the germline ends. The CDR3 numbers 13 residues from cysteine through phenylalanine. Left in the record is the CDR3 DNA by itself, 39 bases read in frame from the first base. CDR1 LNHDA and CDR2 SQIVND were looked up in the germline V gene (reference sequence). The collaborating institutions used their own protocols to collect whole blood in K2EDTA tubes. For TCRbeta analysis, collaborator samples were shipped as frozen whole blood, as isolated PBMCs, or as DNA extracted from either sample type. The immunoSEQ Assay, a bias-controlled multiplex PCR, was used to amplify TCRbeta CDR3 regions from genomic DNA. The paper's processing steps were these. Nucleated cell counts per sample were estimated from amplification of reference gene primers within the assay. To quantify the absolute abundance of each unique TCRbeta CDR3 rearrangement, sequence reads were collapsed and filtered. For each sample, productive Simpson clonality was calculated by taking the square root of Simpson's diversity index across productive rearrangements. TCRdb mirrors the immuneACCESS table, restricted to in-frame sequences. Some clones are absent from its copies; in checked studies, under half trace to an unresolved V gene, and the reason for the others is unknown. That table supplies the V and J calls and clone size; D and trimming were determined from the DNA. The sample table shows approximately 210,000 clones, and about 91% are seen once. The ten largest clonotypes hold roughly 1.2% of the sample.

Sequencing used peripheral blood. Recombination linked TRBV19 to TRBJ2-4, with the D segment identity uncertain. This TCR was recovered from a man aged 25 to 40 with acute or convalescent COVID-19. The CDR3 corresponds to CASSQPQANIQYF. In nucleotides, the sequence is TGTGCCAGTAGTCAACCGCAGGCAAACATTCAGTACTTC.